This T cell receptor (beta chain) was sequenced during a study of beta chain features in type 1 diabetes. Reverse transcription of all isolated RNA meant that expressed TCRB transcripts were sequenced. Libraries were prepared by immunoSEQ multiplex PCR; TCRdb keeps only in-frame clonotypes and omits some of them. The sample carries 450,000 or so clones, approximately 10% recorded once. Study-wide points: When Type 1 diabetes patients were examined, their TCRB CDR3s proved moderately but significantly shorter in all four CD4+ subsets.

Regarding this clone: Its antigen is unidentified.

Sequences were obtained from naive CD4+ T cells from blood. The TCR comes from a woman between 18 and 29 years old in good health.

The CDR3 loop reads CASSPPLGPQGDEQFF. CDR3 nucleotides: TGTGCCAGCAGCCCCCCACTAGGGCCGCAGGGCGATGAGCAGTTCTTC. The chain employs TRBV7-3 and TRBJ2-1; possibly TRBD1 or TRBD2 for D (5 bases each). The germline V gene has CDR1 SGHTA and CDR2 FQGTGA. The V gene lost 5 bases and the J gene lost 8 bases, with 22 bases spanning the gap. The CDR3 is 16 residues long.